The 32 T cell receptor beta chains listed next were all sequenced from one sample in a study of cytomegalovirus exposure and HLA in healthy donors. The PCR made use of 60 Vbeta and 13 Jbeta primers. The table came from immunoSEQ multiplex PCR; TCRdb's copy has only in-frame clones and leaves some out. The sample contains about 110,000 clones, 55% to 75% of which appear only once. The sequencing sample was made of PBMCs. Source of these receptors: a young man in good health and CMV-seropositive.

The chain carries TRBV6-5 and TRBJ2-7, with 7 bases matching TRBD1. Trimming took 6 bases from V and 7 from J; bases not matched to a gene: 12. This CDR3 is built from 14 residues. Germline CDR1 and CDR2: MNHEY and SVGAGI. CDR3 nucleotides: TGTGCCAGCAGCCTAAAGACAGGGTCGGGAGAGCAGTACTTC. Translated: CASSLKTGSGEQYF.

This chain connects TRBV5-1 to TRBJ2-3; 8 nucleotides align to TRBD2. CDR1 and CDR2 from the germline V gene are SGHRS and YFSETQ. The CDR3 loop spans 13 amino acids. CDR3 in amino acids: CSSGGGRTDTQYF. The CDR3 DNA reads TGCTCTTCGGGGGGGGGCCGCACAGATACGCAGTATTTT.

Only a few counts were recorded for this clone. V gene TRBV7-9 combines with J gene TRBJ1-1; D is undetermined. Germline CDR1 SEHNR, CDR2 FQNEAQ (reference sequence). Trimming pared 1 base from V and 5 bases from J, leaving 14 bases between. This CDR3 comprises 15 residues. This CDR3 reads CASSLETVAETEAFF. DNA for the CDR3: TGTGCCAGCAGCTTAGAAACGGTCGCGGAAACTGAAGCTTTCTTT. Using reference TRBV7-9 and TRBJ1-1 for the parts outside the CDR3, the full variable domain is DTGVSQNPRHKITKRGQNVTFRCDPISEHNRLYWYRQTLGQGPEFLTYFQNEAQLEKSRLLSDRFSAERPKGSFSTLEIQRTEQGDSAMYLCASSLETVAETEAFFGQGTRLTVV.

This clone was counted once. Different DNA sequences within this sample yield the same CDR3. The chain employs TRBV5-1 and TRBJ2-7, with D possibly matching TRBD2 (5 bases). The V gene's germline CDR1 is SGHRS and CDR2 YFSETQ. V shed 0 bases and J shed 1 base, with 8 bases lying between them. The CDR3 contains 14 residues. CDR3 DNA sequence: TGCGCCAGCAGCTTGGGAGGAGGTTCCTACGAGCAGTACTTC. Translating gives CASSLGGGSYEQYF.

The chain is built from TRBV18 and TRBJ2-6; no reliable D call. The CDR3 consists of 16 residues. Germline loops: CDR1 KGHSH, CDR2 LQKENI. Trimming removed 2 bases from V and 0 bases from J, with 8 bases in between. The CDR3 DNA sequence: TGTGCCAGCTCACCAACCCCGGGCTCTGGGGCCAACGTCCTGACTTTC. Its translation: CASSPTPGSGANVLTF. The full variable domain, with the rest looked up from reference TRBV18 and TRBJ2-6, is NAGVMQNPRHLVRRRGQEARLRCSPMKGHSHVYWYRQLPEEGLKFMVYLQKENIIDESGMPKERFSAEFPKEGPSILRIQQVVRGDSAAYFCASSPTPGSGANVLTFGAGSRLTVL.

The CDR3 nucleotides read TGTGCCAGTAGTATTCGCAGGGGGAATGAAAAACTGTTTTTT. Protein sequence: CASSIRRGNEKLFF. The gene calls are TRBV19 and TRBJ1-4, with TRBD1 matching 7 bases. V shed 3 bases, J shed 5 bases, and the junction held 3 bases outside the gene matches. The CDR3 consists of 14 residues. CDR1 LNHDA and CDR2 SQIVND come from the germline V gene (reference sequence).

This chain joins TRBV10-3 and TRBJ2-5; 8 bases fit TRBD2. V lost 6 bases, J lost 1 base, and 1 base stayed unmatched. The CDR3 runs 13 residues. Germline lookup yields CDR1 ENHRY and CDR2 SYGVKD. The CDR3 sequence: CAIRGLAQETQYF. Here the CDR3 DNA reads TGTGCCATCAGAGGACTAGCCCAAGAGACCCAGTACTTC.

The J gene is TRBJ1-3, the V gene TRBV23-1, with 7 bases fitting TRBD1. TRBV23-1 is labeled an ORF, and its function is uncertain. The CDR3 totals 14 residues. V lost 11 bases, J lost 4 bases, and 11 bases stayed unmatched. In DNA form, the CDR3 reads TGCGCCTTTAAGGAGGGGGCGCGAGGAAACACCATATATTTT. Translating gives CAFKEGARGNTIYF.

The CDR3: CASSIEEGDMNTEAFF. The CDR3 DNA reads as TGTGCCAGCAGTATAGAGGAGGGAGATATGAACACTGAAGCTTTCTTT. V and J are TRBV27 and TRBJ1-1, with D hard to call. V gave up 5 bases and J gave up 0 bases, with 16 bases separating them. Germline V lookup: CDR1 MNHEY, CDR2 SMNVEV (reference sequence). CDR3 size: 16 residues.

This clone was seen a single time. At one of its ends the junction is not consistent with the germline gene, which may arise from a read error. V is TRBV10-3 and J is TRBJ2-7; unclear D gene. This CDR3 has 9 amino acids. Germline lookup yields CDR1 ENHRY and CDR2 SYGVKD. The CDR3 sequence is CAISDTPVF. DNA for the CDR3: TGTGCCATCAGTGACACACCCGTTTTC.

The chain carries TRBV6-1 and TRBJ1-6; 8 nucleotides match TRBD1. Germline assignment: CDR1 MNHNS and CDR2 SASEGT. V lost 3 bases and J lost 10; bases outside the gene matches: 5. The CDR3 extends over 14 amino acids. The CDR3, as DNA: TGTGCCAGCAGTGATGGACAGGGAAGCTCACCCCTCCACTTT. This gives the protein CASSDGQGSSPLHF.

The rearrangement uses TRBV5-1 and TRBJ2-5, with TRBD1 matching over 8 bases. The CDR3 loop spans 16 amino acids. V trimming: 4 bases; J trimming: 5 bases; junction bases outside the gene matches: 13. CDR1 is SGHRS, CDR2 YFSETQ, per germline. CDR3 amino acids: CASSPSRQGFVETQYF. The CDR3 coding sequence is TGCGCCAGCAGCCCATCCAGACAGGGGTTTGTTGAGACCCAGTACTTC.

The table lists this clone with a count of one. This sequence joins TRBV7-6 and TRBJ1-1; TRBD1 aligns across 10 bases. Germline V gene data show CDR1 as SGHVS and CDR2 as FNYEAQ. The CDR3 length is 17 residues. The V gene end was trimmed by 5 bases and the J gene end by 4 bases; junction bases not matched to a gene: 13. The DNA for the CDR3 is TGTGCCAGCAGCGAATCGACAGGGGGCACCACGATCACTGAAGCTTTCTTT. This sequence encodes CASSESTGGTTITEAFF.

The rearrangement uses TRBV11-2 and TRBJ1-4; no firm D call. The ends were cut back, 5 bases at V and 8 bases at J, with 15 bases in the middle. This CDR3 has 14 residues. Germline V lookup: CDR1 SGHAT, CDR2 FQNNGV. CDR3 in amino acids: CASSHVRGGEKLFF. In DNA, the CDR3 is TGTGCCAGCAGCCACGTACGGGGTGGAGAAAAACTGTTTTTT.

The CDR3 spells CASSLALGGSLETQYF. The CDR3 DNA reads TGCGCCAGCAGCTTGGCCCTGGGGGGTAGCTTGGAGACCCAGTACTTC. The chain uses TRBV5-1 and TRBJ2-5; D perhaps matches TRBD2 (6 bases). The V gene lost 0 bases and the J gene lost 5 bases, with 17 bases spanning the gap. CDR1 is SGHRS, CDR2 YFSETQ, per germline. The CDR3 covers 16 residues.

This clone was detected a few times. Written as DNA, the CDR3 is TGTGCCAGCAGCTTAGTGGCGGGGGGGCCTCGTAGGAATGAGCAGTTCTTC. It codes for CASSLVAGGPRRNEQFF. The chain couples TRBV11-2 to TRBJ2-1; 9 bases are a match to TRBD2. The CDR3 length is 17 residues. Germline CDR1 SGHAT, CDR2 FQNNGV. Unmatched junction bases numbered 11, after V lost 1 base and J lost 7 bases.

The chain has TRBV7-3 and TRBJ2-1; 11 nucleotides agree with TRBD2. CDR3 length equals 15 residues. The trim removed 5 bases at V and 4 bases at J, leaving 4 bases unmatched. Germline V lookup: CDR1 SGHTA, CDR2 FQGTGA. This CDR3 is CASSDLAGGYNEQFF. The CDR3 DNA reads as TGTGCCAGCAGCGATCTAGCGGGGGGATACAATGAGCAGTTCTTC.

This clone has only one observation. The chain employs TRBV7-9 and TRBJ1-4; D possibly corresponds to TRBD1 (6 bases). There are 13 residues in the CDR3. The germline V gene has CDR1 SEHNR and CDR2 FQNEAQ (reference sequence). The V end was cut by 5 bases, the J end by 7 bases, with 11 bases between. CDR3 amino acids: CASSRGSGEKLFF. The CDR3 DNA follows: TGTGCCAGCAGCAGGGGGTCGGGTGAAAAACTGTTTTTT.

J is TRBJ1-2 and V is TRBV19, with D possibly matching TRBD1 (6 bases). V lost 6 bases to trimming and J lost 4 bases, with 12 bases between them. Looked up from germline, CDR1 is LNHDA and CDR2 is SQIVND (reference sequence). The CDR3 is made up of 13 amino acids. The CDR3 here is CASSQGQPYGYTF. CDR3 DNA: TGTGCCAGTAGCCAAGGACAGCCCTATGGCTACACCTTC.

The J gene is TRBJ2-3, the V gene TRBV13; 10 bases agree with TRBD1. The junction had 3 bases not matched to a gene; V was cut back by 5 bases and J by 1 base. There are 15 residues in the CDR3. CDR1 PRHDT and CDR2 FYEKMQ come from the germline V gene (reference sequence). CDR3 protein: CASSRQGAGTDTQYF. CDR3 DNA sequence: TGTGCCAGCAGCAGACAGGGGGCGGGCACAGATACGCAGTATTTT.

This chain connects TRBV6-5 to TRBJ2-7; weak D call: TRBD1 (5 bases). V was trimmed by 4 bases and J by 3 bases, leaving 10 bases between them. The germline V gene encodes CDR1 MNHEY and CDR2 SVGAGI. This CDR3 region has 13 residues. CDR3 sequence: CASSSLQGYEQYF. The DNA of the CDR3 is TGTGCCAGCAGTTCCCTCCAGGGCTACGAGCAGTACTTC.

V is TRBV7-9 and J is TRBJ2-5; D might be TRBD1 (6 bases). Looked up from germline, CDR1 is SEHNR and CDR2 is FQNEAQ (reference sequence). With 5 bases removed from V and 5 bases from J, the gap between germline ends came to 15 bases. The CDR3 extends over 14 amino acids. This chain's CDR3 is CASSPEGGWETQYF. CDR3 nucleotides: TGTGCCAGCAGCCCCGAAGGGGGTTGGGAGACCCAGTACTTC.

This clone was detected only a few times. The rearrangement uses TRBV6-1 and TRBJ2-1; D call uncertain. The CDR3 has 14 residues. Germline assignment: CDR1 MNHNS and CDR2 SASEGT. The V end lost 6 bases, the J end lost 5 bases, and 14 bases lay between the germline ends. CDR3 DNA: TGTGCCAGCAGACTTGACTTAACCGACAATGAGCAGTTCTTC. Amino acids: CASRLDLTDNEQFF.

The V call is TRBV10-1, the J call TRBJ2-3; D not certain. The V gene lost 0 bases and the J gene lost 1 base, with 5 bases spanning the gap. Germline V CDR1 and CDR2: WNHNN, SYGVQD (reference sequence). This CDR3 contains 14 residues. CDR3 sequence reads: CASSESVGTDTQYF. CDR3 bases: TGCGCCAGCAGTGAGTCGGTAGGCACAGATACGCAGTATTTT.

This clone was recorded a few times. The V gene is TRBV6-4, the J gene TRBJ2-1, with a possible D match to TRBD1 (6 bases). V lost 3 bases, J lost 8 bases, and 17 bases lay in between. The length of the CDR3 is 15 residues. Germline V lookup: CDR1 MRHNA, CDR2 SNTAGT. CDR3 DNA sequence: TGTGCCAGCAGTGAAGGGGGAACTGGAGGCCATGAGCAGTTCTTC. Protein product: CASSEGGTGGHEQFF.

The CDR3 sequence is CASSVEPGPQGRTEAFF. CDR3 sequence (DNA): TGTGCCAGCAGCGTAGAGCCGGGGCCACAGGGACGGACTGAAGCTTTCTTT. The J gene is TRBJ1-1, the V gene TRBV9; D may be TRBD1 (6 bases). V dropped 0 bases and J dropped 5 bases, with 20 bases sitting between them. The V gene's germline CDR1 is SGDLS and CDR2 YYNGEE. The CDR3 spans 17 residues.

Comments on this clone: This CDR3 is also generated by other DNA sequences in the sample. This chain links TRBV6-5 with TRBJ2-3; 12 positions match TRBD2. CDR1 MNHEY and CDR2 SVGAGI come from the germline V gene. This CDR3 contains 15 residues. Trimming took 6 bases from V and 3 from J; bases not matched to a gene: 4. The CDR3 loop reads CASRLLAGGTDTQYF. The CDR3 coding sequence is TGTGCCAGCAGACTACTAGCGGGGGGAACAGATACGCAGTATTTT.

The chain is built from TRBV5-1 and TRBJ1-4, with D perhaps TRBD1 (5 bases). The germline V gene encodes CDR1 SGHRS and CDR2 YFSETQ. The CDR3 spans 21 residues. The V and J ends lost 4 bases and 8 bases respectively, with 36 bases between them. This chain's CDR3 is CASSAGFGRTSRVGREEKLFF. As DNA, the CDR3 is TGCGCCAGCAGCGCGGGCTTCGGTCGGACGAGCCGGGTGGGACGGGAGGAAAAACTGTTTTTT.

The gene calls are TRBV10-3 and TRBJ2-3; 8 bases are a match to TRBD2. With 4 bases clipped from V and 3 bases from J, the junction kept 3 bases outside the gene matches. Germline values: CDR1 ENHRY, CDR2 SYGVKD. The CDR3 loop spans 14 amino acids. This CDR3 reads CAISVAGLTDTQYF. CDR3 in DNA: TGTGCCATCAGTGTAGCGGGGTTAACAGATACGCAGTATTTT.

The chain links TRBV7-8 to TRBJ2-5; a possible D gene is TRBD2 (6 bases). The germline CDR1 and CDR2 sequences are SGHVS and FQNEAQ. This CDR3 spans 13 amino acids. V gave up 6 bases and J gave up 5 bases, with 13 bases separating them. CDR3 protein: CASRPLGGETQYF. Here the CDR3 DNA reads TGTGCCAGCAGACCTCTGGGGGGTGAGACCCAGTACTTC.

The rearrangement joins TRBV6-1 to TRBJ2-7; D remains ambiguous. The V gene's germline CDR1 is MNHNS and CDR2 SASEGT. V lost 7 bases to trimming and J lost 2 bases, with 9 bases between them. The CDR3 spans 12 residues. Here the CDR3 DNA reads TGTGCCAGCACTATGGTTGCCTACGAGCAGTACTTC. Its translation: CASTMVAYEQYF.

The chain employs TRBV15 and TRBJ1-6, with D possibly being TRBD1 (5 bases). In germline, CDR1 is LNHNV, CDR2 YYDKDF (reference sequence). V gave up 1 base and J gave up 10 bases, with 11 bases separating them. The CDR3 has 14 amino acids. CDR3 in DNA: TGTGCCACCAGCAGAGTGGAACGGGGGTCACCCCTCCACTTT. This translates into CATSRVERGSPLHF.